Below are 9 T cell receptor beta chains sequenced from a single sample in a study of human T cells and chemical hapten exposure. From the RACE reads, TCRdb called clonotypes with MiXCR, one entry per CDR3 protein. The sample yields more than 75,000 distinct CDR3 sequences, 8% to 10% seen once. Time point meaning: pre-sensitization, week 0. The treatment here: therapeutic diphenylcyclopropenone sensitization with weekly scalp DPC. The sequences come from whole blood, collected in connection with sensitization to the hapten diphenylcyclopropenone (DPC). The receptor source for this set is a woman aged 40-49 years with alopecia areata. Some clones in this sample may be carry-over from other donors' samples.

This clonotype was found many times. The genes are TRBV7-9 and TRBJ1-1; D gene unclear. From germline, CDR1 is SEHNR and CDR2 FQNEAQ (reference sequence). The CDR3 sequence is 13 residues long. The V gene lost 5 bases and the J gene lost 2 bases, with 9 bases spanning the gap. The CDR3 protein is CASSPTGNTEAFF. CDR3 in DNA: TGTGCCAGCAGCCCGACGGGTAACACTGAAGCTTTCTTT.

Concerning this clonotype itself: A much larger clone differs from this one at a single base, so this may be a read error. In DNA form, the CDR3 reads TGTGCCAGCAGTCGAACAGAGACCTACGAGCAGCACTTC. This codes for CASSRTETYEQHF. The chain employs TRBV7-8 and TRBJ2-7; D uncertain. Germline loops: CDR1 SGHVS, CDR2 FQNEAQ. The CDR3 spans 13 residues.

This clonotype was counted ten times or more. The chain carries TRBV6-2 or TRBV6-3 and TRBJ2-7; TRBD1 matches at 10 bases. The CDR3 runs 15 residues. Per the germline V gene, CDR1 is MNHEY and CDR2 is SVGEGT. Trimming cost V 5 bases and J 1 base; bases outside gene matches: 5. Written as DNA, the CDR3 is TGTGCCAGCAGTGAACCGGGACAGGGGTCCTACGAGCAGTACTTC. This sequence encodes CASSEPGQGSYEQYF.

The gene calls are TRBV6-4 and TRBJ2-5; 7 nucleotides align to TRBD2. The CDR3 is made up of 13 amino acids. Germline CDR1 reads MRHNA; CDR2 reads SNTAGT. V lost 0 bases, J lost 7 bases, and 2 bases stayed unmatched. The CDR3 spells CASSDSPGGTQYF. CDR3 sequence (DNA): TGTGCCAGCAGTGACTCGCCGGGGGGGACCCAGTACTTC.

CDR3 sequence reads: CASSYSGGAPDTQYF. CDR3 DNA sequence: TGTGCCAGCAGTTACAGCGGGGGGGCTCCGGATACGCAGTATTTT. The chain joins TRBV6-5 to TRBJ2-3, with 10 nucleotides matching TRBD2. There are 15 residues in the CDR3. With V trimmed by 2 bases and J by 6 bases, 5 bases remained unmatched. Germline loops: CDR1 MNHEY, CDR2 SVGAGI.

This clonotype was detected many times. The J gene is TRBJ2-1, the V gene TRBV27; 7 bases are shared with TRBD2. The CDR3 extends over 14 amino acids. Germline-derived CDR1 and CDR2 are MNHEY and SMNVEV (reference sequence). J was trimmed by 4 bases and V by 7 bases; bases with no gene match: 7. The DNA for the CDR3 is TGTGCCAGCACCTTCGGGGGACTATACAATGAGCAGTTCTTC. Its translation: CASTFGGLYNEQFF.

This clonotype was counted between two and nine times. This chain uses TRBV20-1 with TRBJ2-3, with 9 bases aligning to TRBD2. The CDR3 loop spans 15 amino acids. After removal of 0 bases from V and 1 base from J, the junction contained 2 bases not matched to a gene. Germline V gene data show CDR1 as DFQATT and CDR2 as SNEGSKA (reference sequence). CDR3 region: CSARDLAGGTDTQYF. CDR3 DNA sequence: TGCAGTGCTAGAGACTTAGCGGGGGGCACAGATACGCAGTATTTT.

The chain combines TRBV29-1 with TRBJ1-2; 7 positions match TRBD1. The trim removed 3 bases at V and 6 bases at J, leaving 16 bases unmatched. The CDR3 runs to 16 residues. From germline, CDR1 is SQVTM and CDR2 ANQGSEA. As DNA, the CDR3 is TGCAGCGTTGAGCTCACTAACAGGGGAATCGTTAATGGCTACACCTTC. This encodes CSVELTNRGIVNGYTF.

The table lists this clonotype with many counts. The rearrangement uses TRBV28 and TRBJ2-4; D is ambiguous. Trimming cost V 5 bases and J 6 bases, with 14 bases left between them. CDR3 length: 14 amino acids. Germline CDR1 MDHEN, CDR2 SYDVKM. CDR3 sequence: CASSQDPALNIQYF. CDR3 DNA sequence: TGTGCCAGCAGTCAGGACCCCGCTTTAAACATTCAGTACTTC.